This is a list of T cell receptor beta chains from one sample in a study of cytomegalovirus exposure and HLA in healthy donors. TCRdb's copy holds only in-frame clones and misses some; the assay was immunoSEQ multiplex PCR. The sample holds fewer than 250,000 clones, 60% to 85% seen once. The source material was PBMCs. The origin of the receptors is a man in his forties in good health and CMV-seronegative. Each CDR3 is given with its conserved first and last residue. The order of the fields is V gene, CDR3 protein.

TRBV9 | CASSVESGRNEQFF
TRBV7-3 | CASSLIYDPQEEELFF
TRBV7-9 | CASIKSNTGELFF
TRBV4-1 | CASSQHGGSYNEQFF
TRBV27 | CASSFDRAYEQYF
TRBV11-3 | CASSSQYGNTIYF
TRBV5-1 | CASSSDRGAGNTIYF
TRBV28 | CASKPGTSSYNEQFF
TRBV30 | CACTLGGEVEAFF
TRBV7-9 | CASTAGQIYGYTF
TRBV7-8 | CASSLAGRNYGYTF
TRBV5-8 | CASSASGGSYEQYF
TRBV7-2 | CASSLMRYRSGSGANVLTF
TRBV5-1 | CASSLVHRGDGYTF
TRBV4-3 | CASSQDSGGATPQTQYF
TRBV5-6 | CASSTTVEAFF
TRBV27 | CASSGLAGATDTQYF
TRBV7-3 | CASSLTGTSDTDTQYF
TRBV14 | CASSQELGSDTQYF
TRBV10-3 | CAISDLTDGPGDTEAFF
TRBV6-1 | CASRLGTGSNEQFF
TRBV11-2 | CASSPTEAHEQYF
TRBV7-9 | CASSLPYNTGELFF
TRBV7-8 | CASRASGRAGLKTQYF
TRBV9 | CASSAQGVANYGYTF
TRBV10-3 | CAISESGKGVGYGYTF
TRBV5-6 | CASSLNRGRDIAYEQYF
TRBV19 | CASSEGQGWQPQHF
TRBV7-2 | CASSLLAGGLNTGELFF
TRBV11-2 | CASSLGRVKEKLFF
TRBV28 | CASEWYSNQPQHF
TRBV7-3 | CASSFDSITPLHF
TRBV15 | CATSRDRSGAYNEQFF
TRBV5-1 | CASSLVPVGSNSPLHF
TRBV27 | CASSRLGREQFF
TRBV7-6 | CASSPDSYNYGYTF
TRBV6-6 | CASSYSASDTQYF
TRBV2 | CASSEWQGTDTQYF
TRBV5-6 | CASSFLRDRNTEAFF
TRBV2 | CASSGEEQALSTEAFF
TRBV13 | CASSGGTAGNTIYF
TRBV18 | CASSPAAYNEQFF
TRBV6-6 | CASRVRGTGNTEAFF
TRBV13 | CASSSGQGNTEAFF
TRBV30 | CAWSSGNPKFF
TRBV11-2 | CASSTTLAGETDTQYF
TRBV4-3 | CASSPGTLNTEAFF
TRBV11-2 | CASSPLPGQGEGLRYEQYF